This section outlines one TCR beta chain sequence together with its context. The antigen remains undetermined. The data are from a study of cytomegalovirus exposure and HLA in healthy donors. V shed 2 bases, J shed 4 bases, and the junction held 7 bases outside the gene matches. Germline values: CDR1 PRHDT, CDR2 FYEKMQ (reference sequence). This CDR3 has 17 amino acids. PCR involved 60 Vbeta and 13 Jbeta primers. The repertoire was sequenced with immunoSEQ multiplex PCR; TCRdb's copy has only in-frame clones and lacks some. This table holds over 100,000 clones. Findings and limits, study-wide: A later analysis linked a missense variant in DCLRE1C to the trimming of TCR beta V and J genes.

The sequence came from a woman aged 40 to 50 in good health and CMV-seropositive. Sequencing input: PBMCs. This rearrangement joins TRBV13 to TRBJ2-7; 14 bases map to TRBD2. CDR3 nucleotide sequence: TGTGCCAGCAGCTTAAACCCGGGACTAGCGGGAGCTTACGAGCAGTACTTC. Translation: CASSLNPGLAGAYEQYF.